This is a list of T cell receptor beta chains from one sample in a study of OX40 agonist ivuxolimab in advanced cancers. TCRdb's table, derived via immunoSEQ multiplex PCR, lists solely in-frame clones and lacks some. The profile shows approximately 3,000 clones, about 92% of them singletons. Sequenced here: CD4+ or CD8+ T cells sorted from blood, sampled in a trial of the OX40 agonist ivuxolimab. These receptors originate from an adult with an advanced solid tumor such as melanoma, head and neck, liver or kidney cancer. Each CDR3 is given with its conserved first and last residue. The order of the fields is CDR3 DNA, CDR3 protein, clone size, J gene, V gene, D gene. D genes are given only for firm matches. Only part of the rows carry a size: once, few, many, or a class if the clone is expanded.

TGTGCCTGGAGTGTACGCTCATCCGTCGGGTACGAGCAGTACTTC CAWSVRSSVGYEQYF few TRBJ2-7 TRBV30 NA
TGTGCCAGCAGCCCAACTCGGGGCTCCTACGAGCAGTACTTC CASSPTRGSYEQYF NA TRBJ2-7 TRBV11-3 NA
TGTGCCAGTAGTAAAGAGGGGACAGGGGGTGAAAAACTGTTTTTT CASSKEGTGGEKLFF NA TRBJ1-4 TRBV19 TRBD1
TGTGCCAGTAGTCCGGGGGCAAGCAATCAGCCCCAGCATTTT CASSPGASNQPQHF NA TRBJ1-5 TRBV19 NA
TGTGCCAGCAGCTTAGGAGTGGTTGGGGGGCAAGAGACCCAGTACTTC CASSLGVVGGQETQYF NA TRBJ2-5 TRBV7-9 NA
TGTGCCAGCAGCTTAGTTACCGGCTACGAGCAGTACTTC CASSLVTGYEQYF NA TRBJ2-7 TRBV11-2 NA
TGTGCCAGCACCCAGGGTAGTCGAGGGGGCTACACCTTC CASTQGSRGGYTF NA TRBJ1-2 TRBV6-5 NA
TGTGCCAGCTCACCTCGTCTAGAGGATGAGCAGTTCTTC CASSPRLEDEQFF once TRBJ2-1 TRBV18 NA
TGCGCCAGCAGCCCCTCCCCGGTAACGCAGTATTTT CASSPSPVTQYF NA TRBJ2-3 TRBV4-1 NA
TGTGCCTGGAGTGCCACAGGGGGAATTTGGCAGTTCTTC CAWSATGGIWQFF NA TRBJ2-1 TRBV30 TRBD1
TGTGCCAGTAGAATCTACGGGCAGGGGGCATCTGGAAACACCATATATTTT CASRIYGQGASGNTIYF NA TRBJ1-3 TRBV19 TRBD1
TGTGCCATCAGTGTTACGGGAACTAATGAAAAACTGTTTTTT CAISVTGTNEKLFF once TRBJ1-4 TRBV10-3 NA
TGTGCCAGCAGCAGGGGTCCAGGCTGGGGGCTCATCACAGATACGCAGTATTTT CASSRGPGWGLITDTQYF NA TRBJ2-3 TRBV9 NA
TGTGCCAGCAGTCGACAGGGGGTAAACACCGGGGAGCTGTTTTTT CASSRQGVNTGELFF NA TRBJ2-2 TRBV6-5 TRBD1
TGTGCCAGTCTTGACTCGGGAGGGTACAATGAGCAGTTCTTC CASLDSGGYNEQFF NA TRBJ2-1 TRBV19 TRBD2
TGTGCCAGCAGCTTTAGACGGGACAATGAGCAGTTCTTC CASSFRRDNEQFF once TRBJ2-1 TRBV7-2 NA
TGTGCCATCAGTGAGTCCGGGACAGGGTACGAGCAGTACTTC CAISESGTGYEQYF NA TRBJ2-7 TRBV10-3 TRBD1
TGTGCCAGCAGCGTTGGCTTAGACAGGGGTGGAACTGAAGCTTTCTTT CASSVGLDRGGTEAFF NA TRBJ1-1 TRBV9 TRBD1
TGTGCCTGGAGTGTTAGGGGGGGTGGAAACACCATATATTTT CAWSVRGGGNTIYF NA TRBJ1-3 TRBV30 NA
TGTGCCAGCTCACCACAATTGGGACAGGGGAAAGAGACCCAGTACTTC CASSPQLGQGKETQYF NA TRBJ2-5 TRBV18 TRBD1
TGTGCCAGCAGCGTAGCTTCCGGGACTACCACAGATACGCAGTATTTT CASSVASGTTTDTQYF NA TRBJ2-3 TRBV9 TRBD2
TGTGCCAGTAGTTATACACCCCCGGTCGGCGAAGGCTACACCTTC CASSYTPPVGEGYTF NA TRBJ1-2 TRBV19 NA
TGTGCCAGCAGCTTTCAGGGGAGTTCAGATACGCAGTATTTT CASSFQGSSDTQYF NA TRBJ2-3 TRBV5-5 NA